Sequencing of this T cell receptor (beta chain) was carried out in a study of Ad26.COV2.S vaccination and SARS-CoV-2 variants. Study outcomes and limitations: Estimates derived from TCR breadth and depth analyses may have underestimated total T cell responses.

Generated by immunoSEQ multiplex PCR, the TCRdb table keeps only in-frame clones and is missing some. The profile shows around 250,000 clones, about 83% of them singletons. This clone was detected only a few times. Its target is unknown. Treatment specified: around 19 received Ad26.COV2.S at low or high dose, single or two shots; roughly five received placebo; per-sample allocation not given. Day 63 following the first vaccine or placebo injection was when the samples were taken. After removal of 0 bases from V and 5 bases from J, the junction contained 15 bases not matched to a gene. This CDR3 is built from 19 residues. Germline V lookup: CDR1 SGHAT, CDR2 FQNNGV.

The receptor's source is a person between 18 and 65 years old who received the Ad26.COV2.S COVID-19 vaccine or a placebo. The sample here was peripheral blood, taken in a trial of Ad26.COV2.S vaccine versus placebo. The V gene is TRBV11-2, the J gene TRBJ2-5; TRBD1 matches at 10 bases. The CDR3 spells CASSLDRGQGSYLWETQYF. The CDR3, as DNA: TGTGCCAGCAGCTTAGATAGGGGACAGGGGTCCTACCTCTGGGAGACCCAGTACTTC.